These 31 T cell receptor beta chains came from one sample sequenced in a study of T cells in Graves' hyperthyroidism and ophthalmopathy. The investigators amplified TCR beta CDR3 regions from RNA transcripts. The HTBI set primed first-round TCR CDR3 RT-PCR. TCRdb re-derived calls from the multiplex PCR reads in MiXCR, one entry per CDR3 protein. The sample holds fewer than 750,000 distinct CDR3 sequences; roughly 15% are singletons and the top ten take about an eighth. Sequenced input: blood. Source of these receptors: a woman aged 50 to 60 with Graves' ophthalmopathy.

This clonotype has ten or more counts. The chain employs TRBV11-2 and TRBJ1-4; D is possibly TRBD1 (6 bases). CDR3 length: 17 amino acids. V lost 3 bases, J lost 7 bases, and 21 bases lay in between. The germline V gene has CDR1 SGHAT and CDR2 FQNNGV. CDR3 sequence (DNA): TGTGCCAGCAGCTTCGTTGGGTTACAGGGCGAAGGTGAAAAACTGTTTTTT. This sequence encodes CASSFVGLQGEGEKLFF. Looking up the rest from reference TRBV11-2 and TRBJ1-4 gives the full variable domain: EAGVAQSPRYKIIEKRQSVAFWCNPISGHATLYWYQQILGQGPKLLIQFQNNGVVDDSQLPKDRFSAERLKGVDSTLKIQPAKLEDSAVYLCASSFVGLQGEGEKLFFGSGTQLSVL.

This clonotype was picked up many times. This chain joins TRBV12-3 or TRBV12-4 and TRBJ1-2; 8 bases map to TRBD1. The CDR3 has 16 residues. Trimming at V came to 1 base and at J to 4 bases, leaving 8 bases not matched to a gene. The CDR3: CASSLVGQGAAYGYTF. The CDR3 DNA reads as TGTGCCAGCAGTTTAGTGGGTCAGGGGGCCGCCTATGGCTACACCTTC.

V usage is TRBV5-1 and J usage is TRBJ2-3; 8 bases match TRBD2. V was clipped by 2 bases and J by 6 bases; unmatched bases: 5. The CDR3 has 14 residues. CDR1 is SGHRS and CDR2 is YFSETQ in the germline V gene. CDR3 sequence: CASSLAGARDTQYF. The CDR3 DNA sequence: TGCGCCAGCAGCTTAGCGGGGGCCCGGGATACGCAGTATTTT. Supplemented by reference TRBV5-1 and TRBJ2-3, the full variable domain reads KAGVTQTPRYLIKTRGQQVTLSCSPISGHRSVSWYQQTPGQGLQFLFEYFSETQRNKGNFPGRFSGRQFSNSRSEMNVSTLELGDSALYLCASSLAGARDTQYFGPGTRLTVL.

In the case of this clonotype: A much bigger clone sits one base away, suggesting this may be a read error. The CDR3 loop reads CASSLLAGGLTDTRYF. The CDR3 DNA reads TGTGCCAGCAGCTTACTAGCGGGAGGCCTCACAGATACGCGGTATTTT. This sequence joins TRBV7-9 and TRBJ2-3, with 11 bases matching TRBD2. CDR3 length equals 16 residues. From germline, CDR1 is SEHNR and CDR2 FQNEAQ (reference sequence).

The CDR3 region is CASSEWGSGNTIYF. For the CDR3, the DNA is TGTGCCAGCAGTGAATGGGGTTCTGGAAACACCATATATTTT. The genes are TRBV25-1 and TRBJ1-3; D gene unclear. The CDR3 has 14 amino acids. The germline CDR1 and CDR2 sequences are MGHDK and SYGVNS. Trimming took 1 base from V and 1 from J, leaving 5 bases between them.

This clonotype has a count of ten or more. This rearrangement joins TRBV11-1 to TRBJ2-3, with D hard to call. The CDR3 has 15 residues. Germline CDR1 SGHAT, CDR2 FQDESV (reference sequence). V lost 5 bases and J 1 base, leaving 13 bases between the germline ends. The CDR3 bases are TGTGCCAGCAGCCAAGACATCTCACGCACAGATACGCAGTATTTT. Translated: CASSQDISRTDTQYF.

This clonotype appeared many times. The CDR3 sequence is CASSSIKQGPSSYNEQFF. CDR3 in DNA: TGTGCCAGCAGCTCAATAAAACAGGGCCCGAGCTCCTACAATGAGCAGTTCTTC. This chain uses TRBV13 with TRBJ2-1, with TRBD1 as a possible D gene (6 bases). This CDR3 has 18 residues. CDR1 is PRHDT, CDR2 FYEKMQ, per germline (reference sequence). Trimming took off 4 bases at V and 0 bases at J, with 19 bases between the two ends.

The genes are TRBV4-3 and TRBJ2-7; D not resolved. Germline assignment: CDR1 LGHNA and CDR2 YSLEER. This CDR3 comprises 15 residues. V was pared by 0 bases and J by 3 bases, with 12 bases between. The CDR3 nucleotides read TGCGCCAGCAGCCAAGAATTGGGCTCTTTCTACGAGCAGTACTTC. This encodes CASSQELGSFYEQYF.

In its sample, this clonotype was seen many times. V and J are TRBV7-9 and TRBJ2-5; a weak D match, TRBD2 (6 bases). CDR1 and CDR2 (germline): SEHNR, FQNEAQ (reference sequence). V lost 4 bases to trimming and J lost 5 bases, with 14 bases between them. CDR3 length: 14 amino acids. The CDR3 spells CASSSRGGGETQYF. The CDR3 bases are TGTGCCAGCAGCTCGCGGGGAGGTGGGGAGACCCAGTACTTC.

This clonotype appeared many times. The rearrangement uses TRBV6-2 or TRBV6-3 and TRBJ2-1, with D hard to call. Germline V lookup: CDR1 MNHEY, CDR2 SVGEGT. This CDR3 is built from 13 residues. Trimming pared 2 bases from V and 6 bases from J, leaving 8 bases between. The CDR3 DNA sequence: TGTGCCAGCAGTTACCCCCCCGCCAATGAGCAGTTCTTC. Encoded protein: CASSYPPANEQFF.

This clonotype was recorded at least ten times. The chain couples TRBV28 to TRBJ2-7, with D maybe TRBD1 (5 bases). Trimming shortened V by 3 bases and J by 2 bases, and 14 bases separated the two germline ends. CDR1 is MDHEN and CDR2 is SYDVKM in the germline V gene. The CDR3 contains 15 residues. This CDR3 reads CASSFPRERTYEQYF. The CDR3 nucleotides read TGTGCCAGCAGTTTCCCCAGGGAACGTACCTACGAGCAGTACTTC.

This clonotype has more than one count but fewer than ten. This chain uses TRBV7-8 with TRBJ2-2; D tentatively fits TRBD1 or TRBD2 (5 bases each). Looked up from germline, CDR1 is SGHVS and CDR2 is FQNEAQ. The CDR3 covers 15 residues. Trimming took 6 bases from V and 5 from J, leaving 16 bases between them. The CDR3 spells CASRKDRGGTGELFF. CDR3 nucleotides: TGTGCCAGCAGGAAGGATAGGGGCGGGACCGGGGAGCTGTTTTTT.

J is TRBJ1-5 and V is TRBV5-4; the D gene is possibly TRBD1 (5 bases). V lost 0 bases and J 6 bases, leaving 10 bases between the germline ends. The CDR3 has 14 residues. Germline V gene sequence: CDR1 SGHNT, CDR2 YYREEE (reference sequence). The chain's CDR3 is CASSLEGTGQPQHF. The CDR3 nucleotides are TGTGCCAGCAGCTTGGAAGGGACGGGTCAGCCCCAGCATTTT.

CDR3 region: CASSQGHTDTQYF. The CDR3 DNA follows: TGCGCCAGCAGCCAAGGCCACACAGATACGCAGTATTTT. The gene calls are TRBV4-3 and TRBJ2-3; D is uncertain. The germline CDR1 and CDR2 sequences are LGHNA and YSLEER. V was cut by 1 base and J by 2 bases, with 4 bases left in between. This CDR3 contains 13 residues.

A few counts support this clonotype. The chain is built from TRBV20-1 and TRBJ2-5, with TRBD2 matching 10 bases. The CDR3 is 14 amino acids. From germline, CDR1 is DFQATT and CDR2 SNEGSKA (reference sequence). Trimming removed 6 bases from V and 4 bases from J; junction bases left unmatched: 8. The CDR3 loop reads CSATISGRRETQYF. CDR3 bases: TGCAGTGCAACTATTAGCGGGAGGCGAGAGACCCAGTACTTC.

The V gene is TRBV7-3, the J gene TRBJ2-7, with TRBD2 matching 12 bases. CDR3 size: 15 residues. Trimming at V came to 5 bases and at J to 6 bases, leaving 8 bases not matched to a gene. Germline CDR1 SGHTA, CDR2 FQGTGA. CDR3 nucleotide sequence: TGTGCCAGCAGCGACTACCCGACTAGCGGGAGCGAGCAGTACTTC. Translation: CASSDYPTSGSEQYF.

This clonotype was found a few times. This chain uses TRBV24-1 with TRBJ2-1; 7 nucleotides match TRBD2. There are 16 residues in the CDR3. V trimming: 4 bases; J trimming: 5 bases; junction bases outside the gene matches: 10. Per the germline V gene, CDR1 is KGHDR and CDR2 is SFDVKD. The chain's CDR3 is CATSDPGTTTDNEQFF. CDR3 DNA sequence: TGTGCCACCAGTGACCCTGGGACTACTACTGACAATGAGCAGTTCTTC.

Many counts were recorded for this clonotype. CDR3 residues: CASSRRGSGVNEQFF. The CDR3, as DNA: TGTGCCAGCAGCCGCAGAGGCAGCGGGGTTAATGAGCAGTTCTTC. The rearrangement uses TRBV7-9 and TRBJ2-1; the match to TRBD2 covers 7 bases. J gave up 7 bases and V 5 bases, and 11 bases lay outside the gene matches. The CDR3 is 15 residues long. Germline V gene sequence: CDR1 SEHNR, CDR2 FQNEAQ (reference sequence).

This clonotype occurred many times. This rearrangement joins TRBV7-2 to TRBJ1-1, with a tentative D call TRBD1 (5 bases). The CDR3 runs 15 residues. Germline V CDR1 and CDR2: SGHTA, FQGNSA. Trimming cost V 5 bases and J 1 base, with 14 bases left between them. The CDR3 coding sequence is TGTGCCAGCAGCAGAGCAGGGTCCCCGAACACTGAAGCTTTCTTT. This gives the protein CASSRAGSPNTEAFF.

V and J are TRBV9 and TRBJ1-5; D not certain. Trimming removed 0 bases at V and 0 bases at J, with 7 bases between. The CDR3 runs 15 residues. Germline CDR1 SGDLS, CDR2 YYNGEE. The CDR3 DNA reads as TGTGCCAGCAGCGTAGGGGCTAATAGCAATCAGCCCCAGCATTTT. Residues: CASSVGANSNQPQHF.

The chain joins TRBV28 to TRBJ1-6; D possibly corresponds to TRBD1 (5 bases). The CDR3 is 15 amino acids. CDR1 and CDR2 (germline): MDHEN, SYDVKM. V was cut by 6 bases and J by 3 bases, with 12 bases left in between. The CDR3 DNA follows: TGTGCCAGCAGCTACGGGACGGTCTATAATTCACCCCTCCACTTT. Protein sequence: CASSYGTVYNSPLHF.

V and J are TRBV20-1 and TRBJ2-5, with D perhaps TRBD2 (6 bases). Germline assignment: CDR1 DFQATT and CDR2 SNEGSKA (reference sequence). The CDR3 extends over 16 amino acids. The V and J ends lost 0 bases and 1 base respectively, with 15 bases between them. The CDR3 DNA sequence: TGCAGTGCTAGAGATCGGTTCGAAGCGGGCCAAGAGACCCAGTACTTC. Translated: CSARDRFEAGQETQYF.

This clonotype was detected ten times or more. V usage is TRBV6-4 and J usage is TRBJ1-1, with D perhaps TRBD1 (5 bases). This CDR3 spans 16 amino acids. The V and J ends lost 0 bases and 4 bases respectively, with 15 bases between them. Germline V gene sequence: CDR1 MRHNA, CDR2 SNTAGT. The CDR3 bases are TGTGCCAGCAGTGACTCGAGTACAGGAGATCGCACTGAAGCTTTCTTT. Translation gives CASSDSSTGDRTEAFF.

The sample holds many counts of this clonotype. This chain connects TRBV7-9 to TRBJ2-7, with unresolved D. This CDR3 is built from 13 residues. The V gene lost 5 bases and the J gene lost 3 bases, with 11 bases spanning the gap. Looked up from germline, CDR1 is SEHNR and CDR2 is FQNEAQ (reference sequence). The CDR3 here is CASSQHLDYEQYF. DNA of the CDR3: TGTGCCAGCAGCCAACACCTCGACTACGAGCAGTACTTC.

V is TRBV28 and J is TRBJ1-5; D possibly corresponds to TRBD1 (6 bases). From germline, CDR1 is MDHEN and CDR2 SYDVKM. The CDR3 sequence is 15 residues long. V was clipped by 5 bases and J by 5 bases, with 16 bases between them. This CDR3 is CASSKNRVGYQPQHF. CDR3 bases: TGTGCCAGCAGTAAAAACAGGGTAGGGTATCAGCCCCAGCATTTT.

This clonotype was seen ten or more times. The CDR3 is CATSDYLNSYNEQFF. The CDR3 nucleotides read TGTGCCACCAGTGATTATCTAAACTCCTACAATGAGCAGTTCTTC. The rearrangement uses TRBV24-1 and TRBJ2-1, with unresolved D. The CDR3 is made up of 15 amino acids. Between the trimmed V and J ends, which lost 2 bases and 0 bases, there was a span of 7 bases. CDR1 and CDR2 (germline): KGHDR, SFDVKD.

The chain employs TRBV9 and TRBJ1-2; D may be TRBD1 (5 bases). Germline V lookup: CDR1 SGDLS, CDR2 YYNGEE. This CDR3 has 15 residues. Trimming removed 4 bases from V and 2 bases from J, with 15 bases in between. The CDR3 loop reads CASSPSGGINYGYTF. The CDR3 coding sequence is TGTGCCAGCAGCCCAAGTGGGGGGATCAACTATGGCTACACCTTC.

This clonotype occurred many times. The gene calls are TRBV5-8 and TRBJ1-1; tentative D call: TRBD1 (5 bases). CDR1 SGHTS and CDR2 YDEGEE come from the germline V gene. The ends were cut back, 4 bases at V and 3 bases at J, with 13 bases in the middle. This CDR3 is 14 amino acids long. CDR3 nucleotide sequence: TGTGCCAGCAGCCAGTGGTGGGGCGACACTGAAGCTTTCTTT. Its protein product is CASSQWWGDTEAFF.

A few counts support this clonotype. The rearrangement joins TRBV19 to TRBJ1-5, with D unclear. The CDR3 has 16 amino acids. V was shortened by 4 bases and J by 2 bases, with 15 bases between the two germline ends. The germline gives CDR1 LNHDA, CDR2 SQIVND (reference sequence). This chain's CDR3 is CASSRDGFRGNQPQHF. CDR3 coding DNA: TGTGCCAGTAGTAGAGACGGATTTAGAGGCAATCAGCCCCAGCATTTT. The full variable domain, its missing parts supplied by reference TRBV19 and TRBJ1-5, is DGGITQSPKYLFRKEGQNVTLSCEQNLNHDAMYWYRQDPGQGLRLIYYSQIVNDFQKGDIAEGYSVSREKKESFPLTVTSAQKNPTAFYLCASSRDGFRGNQPQHFGDGTRLSIL.

This clonotype was seen only a few times. V is TRBV6-1 and J is TRBJ2-7; 7 bases agree with TRBD2. V was pared by 11 bases and J by 6 bases, with 7 bases of the junction left unmatched. Germline V gives CDR1 MNHNS, CDR2 SASEGT. This CDR3 is built from 11 residues. This CDR3 reads CAAGRSSEQYF. The CDR3 nucleotides read TGTGCCGCCGGGAGGAGCTCCGAGCAGTACTTC.

This clonotype was counted ten times or more. The chain employs TRBV6-1 and TRBJ1-2; 7 bases are a match to TRBD1. The CDR3 is 14 amino acids. Germline V gives CDR1 MNHNS, CDR2 SASEGT. The J segment lost 3 bases and the V segment lost 5 bases, leaving 6 bases of the junction unmatched. The CDR3 coding sequence is TGTGCCAGCAGTCCACCTACAGGGGACTATGGCTACACCTTC. Translated, it gives CASSPPTGDYGYTF.